This T cell receptor beta chain was sequenced in a study of human T cells and chemical hapten exposure. Attachment of unique molecular identifiers to individual cDNA molecules was performed in the library. A single record per CDR3 protein comes from TCRdb applying MiXCR to the RACE reads. The sample has roughly 70,000 distinct CDR3 sequences; about 31% are singletons. As to time point: patch test 1, 2 weeks after DPC sensitization. Regarding treatment: therapeutic diphenylcyclopropenone sensitization with weekly scalp DPC. Germline CDR1 and CDR2: LGHDT and YNNKEL (reference sequence). After removal of 1 base from V and 0 bases from J, the junction contained 8 bases not matched to a gene. This CDR3 comprises 19 residues. Whole-study findings and limits: Those TCRs sitting above 1 in 1000 frequency stayed the same with DPC sensitization. Donors in the study had alopecia, meaning their immune response may differ from healthy people's.

As to this clonotype: The antigen remains undetermined.

The material was whole blood, obtained in connection with sensitization to the hapten diphenylcyclopropenone (DPC). This chain links TRBV3-1 with TRBJ2-6; 8 nucleotides match TRBD1. The sequence was obtained from a man aged 40-49 years with alopecia areata. Some clones in this sample may be carry-over from other donors' samples. CDR3 in DNA: TGTGCCAGCAGCCAAGCTTACAGACAGGGGCACTCTGGGGCCAACGTCCTGACTTTC. Its protein product is CASSQAYRQGHSGANVLTF.